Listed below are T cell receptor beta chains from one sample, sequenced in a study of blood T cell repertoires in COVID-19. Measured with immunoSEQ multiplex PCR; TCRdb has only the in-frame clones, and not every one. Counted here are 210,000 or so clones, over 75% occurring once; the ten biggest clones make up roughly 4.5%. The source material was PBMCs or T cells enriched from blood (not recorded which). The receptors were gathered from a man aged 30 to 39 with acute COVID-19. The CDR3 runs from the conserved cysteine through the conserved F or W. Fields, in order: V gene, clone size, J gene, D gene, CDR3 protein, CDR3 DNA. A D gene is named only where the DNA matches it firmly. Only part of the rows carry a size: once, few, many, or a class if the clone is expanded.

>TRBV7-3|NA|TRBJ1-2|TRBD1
CASSSRQGENYGYTF
TGTGCCAGCAGCTCAAGACAGGGGGAGAACTATGGCTACACCTTC
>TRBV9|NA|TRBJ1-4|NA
CASSPQGGGYEKLFF
TGTGCCAGCAGCCCACAGGGAGGGGGTTATGAAAAACTGTTTTTT
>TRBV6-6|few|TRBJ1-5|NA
CASTVAGDQPQHF
TGTGCCAGCACCGTGGCGGGGGATCAGCCCCAGCATTTT
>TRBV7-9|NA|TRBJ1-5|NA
CASSLLSSNQPQHF
TGTGCCAGCAGCTTATTGAGCAGCAATCAGCCCCAGCATTTT
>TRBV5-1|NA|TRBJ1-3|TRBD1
CASSLFTGAEGNTIYF
TGCGCCAGCAGCTTGTTCACAGGGGCGGAAGGAAACACCATATATTTT
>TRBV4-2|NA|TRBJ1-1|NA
CASSQVSGVGDTEAFF
TGTGCCAGCAGCCAAGTATCGGGGGTAGGGGACACTGAAGCTTTCTTT
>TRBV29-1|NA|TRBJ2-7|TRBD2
CSVLGTGTNPWVSYEQYF
TGCAGCGTCCTGGGAACCGGGACTAACCCTTGGGTTTCCTACGAGCAGTACTTC
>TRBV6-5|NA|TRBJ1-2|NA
CASSLQGSNYGYTF
TGTGCCAGCAGTTTACAGGGATCTAACTATGGCTACACCTTC
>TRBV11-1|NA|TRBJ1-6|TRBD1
CASSPQAGTGVHF
TGTGCCAGCAGCCCTCAAGCCGGGACAGGGGTCCACTTT
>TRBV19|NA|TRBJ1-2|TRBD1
CASSIRDRDPYGYTF
TGTGCCAGTAGCATTCGGGACAGGGACCCCTATGGCTACACCTTC
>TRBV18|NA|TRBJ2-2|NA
CASANLNTGELFF
TGTGCCAGCGCCAACCTAAACACCGGGGAGCTGTTTTTT
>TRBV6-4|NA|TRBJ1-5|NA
CASSGRATPNQPQHF
TGTGCCAGTTCCGGGAGAGCGACCCCCAATCAGCCCCAGCATTTT
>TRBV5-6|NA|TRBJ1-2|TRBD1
CASSLAGTGVRGYTF
TGTGCCAGCAGCTTGGCCGGGACAGGAGTGAGGGGCTACACCTTC
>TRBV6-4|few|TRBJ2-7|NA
CASTLRLASYEQYF
TGTGCCAGCACCTTGAGACTGGCCTCCTACGAGCAGTACTTC
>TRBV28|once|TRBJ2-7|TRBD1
CASRTRQGRAEQYF
TGTGCCAGCAGGACTAGACAGGGGCGGGCCGAGCAGTACTTC
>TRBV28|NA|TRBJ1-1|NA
CASVGPWATFF
TGTGCCAGCGTAGGCCCATGGGCGACTTTCTTT
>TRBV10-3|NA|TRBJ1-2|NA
CAISESTLVGGGSGYTF
TGTGCCATCAGTGAGTCGACTCTGGTGGGAGGCGGGAGTGGCTACACCTTC
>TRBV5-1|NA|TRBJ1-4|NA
CASSLGSENEKLFF
TGCGCCAGCAGCTTGGGGAGCGAGAATGAAAAACTGTTTTTT
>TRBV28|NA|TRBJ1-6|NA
CASSLLPGHNNSPLHF
TGTGCCAGCAGTTTACTACCGGGACACAATAATTCACCCCTCCACTTT
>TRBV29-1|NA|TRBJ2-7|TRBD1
CSVGQTGPYEQYF
TGCAGCGTTGGGCAGACAGGGCCCTACGAGCAGTACTTC